Below, 18 T cell receptor beta chains from the same sample are listed, as sequenced in a study of blood T cell repertoires in COVID-19. Sequenced by immunoSEQ multiplex PCR; TCRdb stores in-frame clones only, minus some. Counted here are 150,000 to 200,000 clones, about 81% occurring once; the ten biggest clones make up roughly 7.1%. The source material was peripheral blood. Receptors were obtained from a woman aged 60-75 years with COVID-19, enrolled during active disease.

About this clone: At one boundary the junction diverges from the germline segment, which might be a read error. This chain links TRBV7-6 with TRBJ2-6; 9 positions agree with TRBD1. Germline V lookup: CDR1 SGHVS, CDR2 FNYEAQ. The CDR3 runs to 17 residues. The CDR3 region has the DNA TGTGCCAGCAGCATTAGGCCGGGACAGGGTGGGACCAACGTCCTGACTTTC. This translates into CASSIRPGQGGTNVLTF.

The gene calls are TRBV6-5 and TRBJ1-1; D is unclear. Germline assignment: CDR1 MNHEY and CDR2 SVGAGI. V was trimmed by 7 bases and J by 2 bases, leaving 14 bases between them. This CDR3 is 14 amino acids long. As DNA, the CDR3 is TGTGCCAGCACCGGATTTCGGGTCAACACTGAAGCTTTCTTT. Protein: CASTGFRVNTEAFF.

This clone was observed once. The chain is built from TRBV6-5 and TRBJ1-1; no firm D call. V lost 1 base and J lost 4, with 13 bases in between. This CDR3 has 15 amino acids. CDR1 and CDR2 from the germline V gene are MNHEY and SVGAGI. CDR3 bases: TGTGCCAGCAGTTACTTTGAGGGTTGGGCCACTGAAGCTTTCTTT. Protein sequence: CASSYFEGWATEAFF.

The chain has TRBV19 and TRBJ2-2; 12 nucleotides agree with TRBD2. Per germline, CDR1 LNHDA and CDR2 SQIVND (reference sequence). The CDR3 loop spans 17 amino acids. The junction had 12 bases not matched to a gene; V was cut back by 7 bases and J by 6 bases. The CDR3 sequence is CASNSASGRAWSGELFF. CDR3 DNA: TGTGCCAGTAATTCGGCTAGCGGGAGGGCCTGGTCCGGGGAGCTGTTTTTT.

The V call is TRBV18, the J call TRBJ2-7; 8 bases match TRBD2. Germline V CDR1 and CDR2: KGHSH, LQKENI. V lost 4 bases and J lost 4; bases outside the gene matches: 6. This CDR3 has 14 residues. The CDR3 sequence: CASSLQRGTYEQYF. CDR3 DNA: TGTGCCAGCTCACTCCAGCGGGGGACGTACGAGCAGTACTTC.

The chain joins TRBV6-2 or TRBV6-3 to TRBJ1-2; D gene ambiguous. V lost 1 base, J lost 6 bases, and 12 bases lay in between. Germline CDR1 is MNHEY and CDR2 is SVGEGT. CDR3 size: 14 residues. The CDR3 here is CASSYFGRLNGYTF. CDR3 DNA: TGTGCCAGCAGTTACTTCGGCAGGTTAAATGGCTACACCTTC.

The chain links TRBV14 to TRBJ2-7; D is perhaps TRBD1 (6 bases). This CDR3 region has 14 residues. The germline V gene encodes CDR1 SGHDN and CDR2 FVKESK. V dropped 4 bases and J dropped 6 bases, with 16 bases sitting between them. The CDR3 reads CASSLTRGGGEQYF. The CDR3 DNA sequence: TGTGCCAGCAGCCTTACCCGTGGGGGCGGCGAGCAGTACTTC.

V is TRBV7-3 and J is TRBJ1-5; unclear D gene. V lost 5 bases and J lost 4, with 18 bases in between. The CDR3 totals 16 residues. Germline V gene sequence: CDR1 SGHTA, CDR2 FQGTGA. Here the CDR3 reads CASSHPRGKPNQPQHF. The CDR3 coding sequence is TGTGCCAGCAGCCACCCGAGAGGGAAACCAAATCAGCCCCAGCATTTT.

The CDR3 DNA is TGTGCCAGCAGCCAAGGATTCAGACTAGCTCCCTACGAGCAGTACTTC. Translated: CASSQGFRLAPYEQYF. The rearrangement joins TRBV14 to TRBJ2-7; TRBD2 matches 7 bases. J lost 2 bases, V lost 1 base, and 8 bases had no gene match. The CDR3 is made up of 16 amino acids. Germline-derived CDR1 and CDR2 are SGHDN and FVKESK.

The CDR3 sequence is CASRLNRGRNTEAFF. In DNA, the CDR3 is TGCGCCAGCAGGTTGAACAGGGGTAGGAACACTGAAGCTTTCTTT. The chain carries TRBV5-1 and TRBJ1-1; 7 bases align to TRBD1. The V gene's germline CDR1 is SGHRS and CDR2 YFSETQ. V dropped 5 bases and J dropped 1; count of bases not matched to a gene: 8. The CDR3 contains 15 residues.

The gene calls are TRBV7-9 and TRBJ1-2; tentatively, D is TRBD1 (6 bases). This CDR3 has 14 residues. The germline V and J ends were trimmed by 5 bases and 8 bases, with 18 bases remaining between them. Germline CDR1 SEHNR, CDR2 FQNEAQ (reference sequence). Here the CDR3 DNA reads TGTGCCAGCAGCCCCGGGGAGGGGGTTGGAGGCTACACCTTC. Its translation: CASSPGEGVGGYTF. Full variable domain (remainder filled in from reference TRBV7-9 and TRBJ1-2): DTGVSQNPRHKITKRGQNVTFRCDPISEHNRLYWYRQTLGQGPEFLTYFQNEAQLEKSRLLSDRFSAERPKGSFSTLEIQRTEQGDSAMYLCASSPGEGVGGYTFGSGTRLTVV.

V is TRBV9 and J is TRBJ1-2, with a tentative D call TRBD1 (6 bases). Germline assignment: CDR1 SGDLS and CDR2 YYNGEE. The V and J ends lost 4 bases and 6 bases respectively, with 13 bases between them. The CDR3 is made up of 13 amino acids. The CDR3 here is CASSPQGRHGYTF. The CDR3 nucleotides read TGTGCCAGCAGCCCACAGGGCCGACATGGCTACACCTTC.

V usage is TRBV7-9 and J usage is TRBJ2-1, with D maybe TRBD1 (6 bases). The CDR3 sequence is 14 residues long. The germline gives CDR1 SEHNR, CDR2 FQNEAQ (reference sequence). Trimming pared 9 bases from V and 6 bases from J, leaving 18 bases between. CDR3 coding DNA: TGTGCCAGTGAGGGGGTTGGGGGCCTCAATGAGCAGTTCTTC. Amino acid sequence: CASEGVGGLNEQFF.

This sequence joins TRBV28 and TRBJ1-5; no reliable D call. V was clipped by 8 bases and J by 7 bases, with 12 bases between them. There are 12 residues in the CDR3. The V gene's germline CDR1 is MDHEN and CDR2 SYDVKM. CDR3 region: CASSPARQPQHF. In DNA, the CDR3 is TGTGCCAGCTCCCCGGCGCGGCAGCCCCAGCATTTT.

The chain is built from TRBV5-6 and TRBJ1-4; possible D gene TRBD1, 6 bases. Trimming pared 0 bases from V and 6 bases from J, leaving 9 bases between. The CDR3 runs to 14 residues. CDR1 is SGHDT and CDR2 is YYEEEE in the germline V gene. CDR3 in amino acids: CASSLGPGDEKLFF. The CDR3 DNA reads as TGTGCCAGCAGCTTGGGGCCAGGGGATGAAAAACTGTTTTTT. Using reference TRBV5-6 and TRBJ1-4 for the parts outside the CDR3, the full variable domain is DAGVTQSPTHLIKTRGQQVTLRCSPKSGHDTVSWYQQALGQGPQFIFQYYEEEERQRGNFPDRFSGHQFPNYSSELNVNALLLGDSALYLCASSLGPGDEKLFFGSGTQLSVL.

The rearrangement uses TRBV7-3 and TRBJ2-1; D remains ambiguous. Germline CDR1 SGHTA, CDR2 FQGTGA. The CDR3 spans 16 residues. Trimming pared 5 bases from V and 0 bases from J, leaving 14 bases between. DNA for the CDR3: TGTGCCAGCAGCCCCGATCAGGCCTCCTCCTACAATGAGCAGTTCTTC. Protein product: CASSPDQASSYNEQFF.

The CDR3 protein is CASSLGAGGPQETQYF. As DNA, the CDR3 is TGTGCCAGCAGCTTGGGAGCGGGGGGTCCCCAAGAGACCCAGTACTTC. The gene calls are TRBV5-4 and TRBJ2-5; 9 nucleotides match TRBD2. Germline assignment: CDR1 SGHNT and CDR2 YYREEE (reference sequence). The CDR3 is made up of 16 amino acids. With V trimmed by 0 bases and J by 1 base, 4 bases remained unmatched.

The chain joins TRBV27 to TRBJ1-5, with D perhaps matching TRBD1 (6 bases). V gave up 3 bases and J gave up 9 bases, with 24 bases separating them. Germline V CDR1 and CDR2: MNHEY, SMNVEV (reference sequence). The CDR3 covers 17 residues. Written as DNA, the CDR3 is TGTGCCAGCAGTTTTCGGGCGACAGGCCCCCAACTTCGGCCCCAGCATTTT. Protein product: CASSFRATGPQLRPQHF.